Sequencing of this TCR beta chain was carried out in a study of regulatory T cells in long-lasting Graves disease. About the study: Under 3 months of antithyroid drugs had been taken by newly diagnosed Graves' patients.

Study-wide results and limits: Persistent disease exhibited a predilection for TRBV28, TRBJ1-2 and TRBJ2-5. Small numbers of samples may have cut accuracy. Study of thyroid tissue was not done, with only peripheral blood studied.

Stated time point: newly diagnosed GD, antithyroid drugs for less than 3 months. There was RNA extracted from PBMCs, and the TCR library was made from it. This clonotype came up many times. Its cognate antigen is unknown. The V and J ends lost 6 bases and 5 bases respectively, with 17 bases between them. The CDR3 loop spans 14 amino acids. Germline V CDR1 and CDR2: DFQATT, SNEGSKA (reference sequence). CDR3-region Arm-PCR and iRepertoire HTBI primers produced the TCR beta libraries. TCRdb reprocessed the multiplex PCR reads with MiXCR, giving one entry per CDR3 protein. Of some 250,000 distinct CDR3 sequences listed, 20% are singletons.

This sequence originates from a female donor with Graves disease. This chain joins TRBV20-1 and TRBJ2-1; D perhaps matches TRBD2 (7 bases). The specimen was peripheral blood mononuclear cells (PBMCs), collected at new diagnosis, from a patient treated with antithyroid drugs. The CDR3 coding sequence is TGCAGTGCAAGGACAGAGGGAGGGCACAATGAGCAGTTCTTC. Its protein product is CSARTEGGHNEQFF.